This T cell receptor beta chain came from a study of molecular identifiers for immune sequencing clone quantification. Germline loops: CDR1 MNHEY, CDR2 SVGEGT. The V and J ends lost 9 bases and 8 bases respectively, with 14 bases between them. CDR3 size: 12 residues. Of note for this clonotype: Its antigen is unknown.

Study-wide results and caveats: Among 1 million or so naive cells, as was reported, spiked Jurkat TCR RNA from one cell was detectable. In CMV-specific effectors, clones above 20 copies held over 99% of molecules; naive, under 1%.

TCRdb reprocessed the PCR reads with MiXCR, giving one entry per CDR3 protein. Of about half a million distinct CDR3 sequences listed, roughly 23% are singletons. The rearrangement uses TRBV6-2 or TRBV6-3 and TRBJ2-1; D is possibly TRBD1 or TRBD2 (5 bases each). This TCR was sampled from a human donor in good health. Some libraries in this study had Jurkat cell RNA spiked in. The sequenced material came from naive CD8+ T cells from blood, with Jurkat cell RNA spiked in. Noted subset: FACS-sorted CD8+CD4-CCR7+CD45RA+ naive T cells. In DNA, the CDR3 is TGTGCCAGTACCGGGGCACGGTATGAGCAGTTCTTC. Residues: CASTGARYEQFF.